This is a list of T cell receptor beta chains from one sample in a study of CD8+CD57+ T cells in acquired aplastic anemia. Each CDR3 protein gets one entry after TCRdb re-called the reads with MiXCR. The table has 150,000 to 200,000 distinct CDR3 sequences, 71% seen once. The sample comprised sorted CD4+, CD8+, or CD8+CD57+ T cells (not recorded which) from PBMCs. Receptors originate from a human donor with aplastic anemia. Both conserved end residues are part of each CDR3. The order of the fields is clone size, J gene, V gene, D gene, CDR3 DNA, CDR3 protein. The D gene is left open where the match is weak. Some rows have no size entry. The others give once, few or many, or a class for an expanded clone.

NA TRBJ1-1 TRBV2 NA TGTGCCAGCTTGGACAGCCCCACTGAAGCTTTCTTT CASLDSPTEAFF
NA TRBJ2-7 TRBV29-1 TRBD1 TGCAGCGTGCCGGGACAGGGGTACTACGAGCAGTACTTC CSVPGQGYYEQYF
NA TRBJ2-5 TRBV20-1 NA TGCAGTGCCACTATTGCCGGGACCCAGTACTTC CSATIAGTQYF
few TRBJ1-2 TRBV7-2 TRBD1 TGTGCCAGCAGCTTAGAAGTACAGGGGGCTGGGGGCTACACCTTC CASSLEVQGAGGYTF
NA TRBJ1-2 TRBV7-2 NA TGTGCCAGCAGCTTAGCCGGGATCGGAGCTACGGGGGGCTACACCTTC CASSLAGIGATGGYTF
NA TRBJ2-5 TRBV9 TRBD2 TGTGCCAGCAGCATCGGGACTAGCGGGACCCAAGAGACCCAGTACTTC CASSIGTSGTQETQYF
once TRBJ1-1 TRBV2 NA TGTGCCAGCAGTGGGAGGCCCGGTGAAGCTTTCTTT CASSGRPGEAFF
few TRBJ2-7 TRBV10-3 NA TGTGCCATCAGTGGGGCAGACAGCTCCTACGAGCAGTACTTC CAISGADSSYEQYF
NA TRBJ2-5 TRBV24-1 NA TGTGCAAGATTGATGAGCTCGGTTGAGACCCAGTACTTC CARLMSSVETQYF
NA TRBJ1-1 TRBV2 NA TGTGCCAGCAGGGTAGGAGTCCAGTATCCTGAAGCTTTCTTT CASRVGVQYPEAFF
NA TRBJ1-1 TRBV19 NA TGTGCCAGTAGTATCGGGGGGGGCACTGAAGCTTTCTTT CASSIGGGTEAFF
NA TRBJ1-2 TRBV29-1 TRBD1 TGCAGCGTTGCAGGGACAGGGTTTGGTGGCTACACCTTC CSVAGTGFGGYTF
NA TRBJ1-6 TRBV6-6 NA TGTGCCAGCAGTTGGGGGGAGGGCTATAATTCACCCCTCCACTTT CASSWGEGYNSPLHF
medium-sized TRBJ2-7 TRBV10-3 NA TGTGCCATCAGTGAGTACGAGGGGACAAGCTCCTACGAGCAGTACTTC CAISEYEGTSSYEQYF
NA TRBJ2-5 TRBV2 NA TGTGCCAGCAGCCTGGTTTCGGGAGACCAAGAGACCCAGTACTTC CASSLVSGDQETQYF
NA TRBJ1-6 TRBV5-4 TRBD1 TGTGCCAGCAGCCCGACCCGGGACAGGGAAATACCCCTCCACTTT CASSPTRDREIPLHF
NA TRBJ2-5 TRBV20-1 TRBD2 TGCAGTGCTGTTGGGGGGGGGGAGACCCAGTACTTC CSAVGGGETQYF
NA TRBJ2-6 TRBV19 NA TGTGCCAGTAGTCAATTGGACAACTCTGGGGCCAACGTCCTGACTTTC CASSQLDNSGANVLTF
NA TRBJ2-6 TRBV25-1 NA TGTGCCAGCAGTGACAGCAGTCAGATCAGCTTTGGGGCCAACGTCCTGACTTTC CASSDSSQISFGANVLTF
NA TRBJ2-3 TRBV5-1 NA TGCGCCAGCAGCTCCGGGGGAGGCTCCCCAGATACGCAGTATTTT CASSSGGGSPDTQYF
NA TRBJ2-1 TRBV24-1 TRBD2 TGTGCCACCAGTGATGACATAGCGGGACTATACAATGAGCAGTTCTTC CATSDDIAGLYNEQFF
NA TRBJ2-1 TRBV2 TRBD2 TGTGCCAGCAGTGATCCAGCGGGGGGTATAGACAATGAGCAGTTCTTC CASSDPAGGIDNEQFF
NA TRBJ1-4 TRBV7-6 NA TGTGCCAGCAGCCTTCATAATGAAAAACTGTTTTTT CASSLHNEKLFF
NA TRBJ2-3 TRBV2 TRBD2 TGTGCCAGCAGTGTGAGACTAGCGGGGCGCACAGATACGCAGTATTTT CASSVRLAGRTDTQYF
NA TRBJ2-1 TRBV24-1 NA TGTGCCAGCAGTTCCCTCCCCCAGGGAGGTGAGCAGTTCTTC CASSSLPQGGEQFF
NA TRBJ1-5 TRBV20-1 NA TGCAGTGCTAACACCGCCAATCAGCCCCAGCATTTT CSANTANQPQHF
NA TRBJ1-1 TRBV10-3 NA TGTGCCATCAGGGGGGGAGGGGGGAACACTGAAGCTTTCTTT CAIRGGGGNTEAFF
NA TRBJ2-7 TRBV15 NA TGTGCCACCAGCAGAGGTGGGACGCTTCCCACCTTCTACGAGCAGTACTTC CATSRGGTLPTFYEQYF
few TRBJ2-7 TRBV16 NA TGTGCCAGCACTTCACGAGAGACGGGGGATGGCGAGCAGTACTTC CASTSRETGDGEQYF
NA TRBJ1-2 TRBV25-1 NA TGTGCCAGCAGTGAATCCTCCAAACAGGGCGCCATCTATGGCTACACCTTC CASSESSKQGAIYGYTF
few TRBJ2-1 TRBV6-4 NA TGTGCCAGCAGTGGGGCAGGGGAAGCCAATGAGCAGTTCTTC CASSGAGEANEQFF
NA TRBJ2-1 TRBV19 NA TGTGCCAGTAGTATAGGGTCCCCCAGGGGCAATGAGCAGTTCTTC CASSIGSPRGNEQFF
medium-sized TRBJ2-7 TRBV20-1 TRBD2 TGCAGTGCTAGAGAGCGGGAGTACGAGCAGTACTTC CSAREREYEQYF
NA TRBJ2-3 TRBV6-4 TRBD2 TGTGCCAGCAGTGACTCGACTAGCGGGGGCGATACGCAGTATTTT CASSDSTSGGDTQYF
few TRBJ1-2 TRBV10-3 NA TGTGCCTCCACCGAGACGGGGGCTTCCTATGGCTACACCTTC CASTETGASYGYTF
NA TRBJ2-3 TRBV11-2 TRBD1 TGTGCCAGCAGCTTAGTTTGGACAGGGGGCGCAGATACGCAGTATTTT CASSLVWTGGADTQYF
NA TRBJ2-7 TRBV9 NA TGTGCCAGCAGCGTAGAACAGGGAGGGTACGAGCAGTACTTC CASSVEQGGYEQYF